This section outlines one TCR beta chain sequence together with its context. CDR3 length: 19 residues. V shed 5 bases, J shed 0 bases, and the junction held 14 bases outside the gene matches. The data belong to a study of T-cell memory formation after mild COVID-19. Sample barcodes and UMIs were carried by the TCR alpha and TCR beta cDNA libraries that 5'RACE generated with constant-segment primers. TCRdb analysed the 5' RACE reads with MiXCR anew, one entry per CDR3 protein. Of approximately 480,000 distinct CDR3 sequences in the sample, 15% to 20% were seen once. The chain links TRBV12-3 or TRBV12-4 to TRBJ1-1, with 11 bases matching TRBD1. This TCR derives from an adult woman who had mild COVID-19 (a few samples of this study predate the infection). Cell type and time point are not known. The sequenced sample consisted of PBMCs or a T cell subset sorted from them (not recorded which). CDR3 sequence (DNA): TGTGCCAGCAGTCTCAACAGATTGGGGACAGGGGGAATGAACACTGAAGCTTTCTTT. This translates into CASSLNRLGTGGMNTEAFF.